This T cell receptor beta chain was retrieved from a study of T cell repertoires in cytomegalovirus infection. This CDR3 spans 14 amino acids. V lost 7 bases and J lost 0, with 10 bases in between. Germline CDR1 and CDR2: MNHNS and SASEGT. This clonotype appeared a few times. From the reads, TCRdb called clonotypes with MiXCR, one entry per CDR3 protein. The data show approximately 200,000 distinct CDR3 sequences, with roughly 22% seen just once and over 15% held by the top ten. The source of this sequence is a human donor in good health (CMV status not recorded). Some clones in this sample may be carry-over from other donors' samples. This sequence joins TRBV6-1 and TRBJ2-1; tentative D call: TRBD1 (5 bases). The specimen sequenced was CD8+ T cells from PBMCs. The CDR3 nucleotides are TGTGCCAGCAAGGACACCGGCTCCTACAATGAGCAGTTCTTC. It specifies CASKDTGSYNEQFF.